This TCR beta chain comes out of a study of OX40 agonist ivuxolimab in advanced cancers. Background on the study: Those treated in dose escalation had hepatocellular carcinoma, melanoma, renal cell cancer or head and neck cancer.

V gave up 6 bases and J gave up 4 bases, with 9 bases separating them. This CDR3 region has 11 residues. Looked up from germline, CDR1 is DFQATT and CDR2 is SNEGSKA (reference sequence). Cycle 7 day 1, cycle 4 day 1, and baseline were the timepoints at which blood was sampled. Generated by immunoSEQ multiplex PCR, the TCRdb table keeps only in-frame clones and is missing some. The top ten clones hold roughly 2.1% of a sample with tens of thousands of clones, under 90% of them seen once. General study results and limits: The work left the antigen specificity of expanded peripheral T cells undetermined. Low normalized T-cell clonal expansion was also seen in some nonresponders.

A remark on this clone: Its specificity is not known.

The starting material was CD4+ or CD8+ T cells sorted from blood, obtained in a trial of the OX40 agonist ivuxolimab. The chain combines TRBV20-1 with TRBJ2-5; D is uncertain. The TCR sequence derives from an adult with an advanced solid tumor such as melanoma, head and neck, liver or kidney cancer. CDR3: CSALKGETQYF. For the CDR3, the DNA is TGCAGTGCACTCAAGGGAGAGACCCAGTACTTC.